This T cell receptor (beta chain) emerged from a study of blood T cell repertoires in COVID-19 (dated by TCRdb to about 2020). Describing the broader study: Samples from collaborators originated in the United States, Italy and Spain and spanned both the acute and convalescent phases of COVID-19. The repertoires were released in a freely available public database intended as a resource for research on the immune response to SARS-CoV-2. The sample metadata nearly always contained a de-identified subject ID, COVID-19 status, age in years and sex. Where available, HLA class I and class II types were taken from metadata supplied by the sample provider and were not determined by assay-based typing. The samples were drawn from the first 160 participants of the ongoing ImmuneRACE study and from over a thousand subjects provided by 6 global collaborators. The dataset comprised deeply sampled blood TCRbeta repertoires from subjects exposed to, actively infected with, or recovered from COVID-19. The prospective study material was composed of cDNA or gDNA derived from T cells, B-cell-depleted T cells, or PBMCs. Study-level results and caveats: The amount of clinical and demographic metadata varied by source and participant and was provided uncurated.

The V end loses 3 bases and the J end loses 1 base, and a stretch of 10 bases separates them. Reading from cysteine to phenylalanine, the CDR3 counts 14 amino acids. The entry retains the CDR3 DNA only, 42 bases that are in frame from base 1. CDR1 and CDR2, per the germline V gene, are SGHTS and YDEGEE. TCRbeta CDR3 regions were amplified from genomic DNA by means of the immunoSEQ Assay, a bias-controlled multiplex PCR. In the authors' own workflow: Nucleated cell counts per sample were estimated from amplification of reference gene primers within the assay. To quantify the absolute abundance of each unique TCRbeta CDR3 rearrangement, sequence reads were collapsed and filtered. For each sample, productive Simpson clonality was calculated as the square root of Simpson's diversity index over productive rearrangements. TCRdb mirrors the immuneACCESS table, restricted to in-frame sequences. Some clones are absent from its copies; in checked studies, under half trace to an unresolved V gene, and the reason for the others is unknown. V and J calls and clone size are those listed in that table; D and trimming were worked out from the DNA. The sample contains roughly 190,000 clones, 80% of them found a single time. The ten largest account for around 6.9% of the sample.

Whole blood was collected in K2EDTA tubes by collaborating institutions according to the institutions' own protocols. For TCRbeta analysis, collaborators shipped samples in one of three forms: frozen whole blood, isolated PBMCs, or DNA extracted from either of those sample types. Turning to this clone: This receptor's antigen is unknown. Base quality data are lacking; no much larger clone is found one base away.

The chain couples TRBV5-8 to TRBJ1-2; TRBD1 could be the D gene, as 6 bases match. This TCR came from a man aged 60 to 75 with acute or convalescent COVID-19. Sequencing was performed on peripheral blood. Here is the DNA: TGTGCCAGCAGCTCCGGACAGTTTAACTATGGCTACACCTTC. Translated, this is CASSSGQFNYGYTF. With the rest looked up from the reference TRBV5-8 and TRBJ1-2 genes rather than sequenced, the full variable domain is EAGVTQSPTHLIKTRGQQATLRCSPISGHTSVYWYQQALGLGLQFLLWYDEGEERNRGNFPPRFSGRQFPNYSSELNVNALELEDSALYLCASSSGQFNYGYTFGSGTRLTVV.